This is a list of T cell receptor beta chains from one sample in a study of shared clonotypes between healthy human individuals. Libraries were prepared by immunoSEQ multiplex PCR; TCRdb keeps only in-frame clonotypes and omits some of them. Of a few hundred thousand clones in the sample, 65% to 70% were seen once. Sequences were obtained from memory CD4+ T cells sorted from blood. Source of these receptors: a young man in good health. The CDR3 runs from the conserved cysteine through the conserved F or W. The order of the fields is clone size, D gene, V gene, J gene, CDR3 DNA, CDR3 protein. D genes are given only for firm matches. Rows may omit the clone size; those that give it use once, few, many or a size class.

clone_size: few; d_call: -; v_call: TRBV9; j_call: TRBJ2-5; cdr3_nt: TGTGCCAGCAGCGTGGCCGTCCTAGAGACCCAGTACTTC; cdr3_aa: CASSVAVLETQYF
clone_size: -; d_call: -; v_call: TRBV18; j_call: TRBJ1-1; cdr3_nt: TGTGCCAGCTCTGCGGCCGAAAAGACTGAAGCTTTCTTT; cdr3_aa: CASSAAEKTEAFF
clone_size: -; d_call: TRBD2; v_call: TRBV15; j_call: TRBJ2-1; cdr3_nt: TGTGCCACCAGCAGAGGAACTAGCGGGAACAATGAGCAGTTCTTC; cdr3_aa: CATSRGTSGNNEQFF
clone_size: -; d_call: TRBD2; v_call: TRBV7-2; j_call: TRBJ2-1; cdr3_nt: TGTGCCAGCAGCTTAGTGAGCGGGGTGCTGGTAGATGAGCAGTTCTTC; cdr3_aa: CASSLVSGVLVDEQFF
clone_size: -; d_call: TRBD1; v_call: TRBV4-3; j_call: TRBJ1-2; cdr3_nt: TGCGCCAGCAGCCCTGTCTCAGGGGGCGACTATGGCTACACCTTC; cdr3_aa: CASSPVSGGDYGYTF
clone_size: -; d_call: TRBD1; v_call: TRBV6-9; j_call: TRBJ2-1; cdr3_nt: TGTGCCAGCAGTTACTCGAGACAGGGGACTAATGAGCAGTTCTTC; cdr3_aa: CASSYSRQGTNEQFF
clone_size: -; d_call: -; v_call: TRBV5-1; j_call: TRBJ2-7; cdr3_nt: TGCGCCAGCAGCTTGGACGGACTCTACGAGCAGTACTTC; cdr3_aa: CASSLDGLYEQYF
clone_size: -; d_call: -; v_call: TRBV14; j_call: TRBJ2-5; cdr3_nt: TGTGCCAGCAGCCCTCGGCTCATGGGGGGAGGATCCCAAGAGACCCAGTACTTC; cdr3_aa: CASSPRLMGGGSQETQYF
clone_size: medium-sized; d_call: TRBD1; v_call: TRBV10-3; j_call: TRBJ2-5; cdr3_nt: TGTGCCATCAGTAAAGACAGGGCTTCTCAAGAGACCCAGTACTTC; cdr3_aa: CAISKDRASQETQYF
clone_size: -; d_call: TRBD1; v_call: TRBV7-2; j_call: TRBJ1-5; cdr3_nt: TGTGCCAGCAGCCGGGACAGCTCGAGCAATCAGCCCCAGCATTTT; cdr3_aa: CASSRDSSSNQPQHF
clone_size: -; d_call: TRBD2; v_call: TRBV14; j_call: TRBJ2-7; cdr3_nt: TGTGCCAGCAGCCAATTGGCCGGGACTACCTCCGACGAGCAGTACTTC; cdr3_aa: CASSQLAGTTSDEQYF
clone_size: -; d_call: -; v_call: TRBV9; j_call: TRBJ2-5; cdr3_nt: TGTGCCAGCAGCGTAGACTCCACCCGCCAAGAGACCCAGTACTTC; cdr3_aa: CASSVDSTRQETQYF